Presented here are 8 T cell receptor beta chains from one specimen sequenced in a study of control samples from healthy donors and cancer patients. TCRdb's table, derived via immunoSEQ multiplex PCR, lists solely in-frame clones and lacks some. Of approximately 99,000 clones in the sample, around four fifths were seen once. Sequenced: blood. The source of these receptors is a man aged 18 to 35 in good health.

The chain is built from TRBV29-1 and TRBJ2-2; 8 bases map to TRBD1. Germline trimming cut 6 bases from V and 7 bases from J; bases unmatched to any gene: 10. The CDR3 has 14 residues. Germline CDR1 SQVTM, CDR2 ANQGSEA. DNA for the CDR3: TGCAGCGTGACCCGGACAGGGCAGGGCGGGGAGCTGTTTTTT. Translated, it gives CSVTRTGQGGELFF.

This clone appeared a single time. V and J are TRBV5-4 and TRBJ1-1; 7 bases match TRBD1. CDR3 length equals 14 residues. The germline gives CDR1 SGHNT, CDR2 YYREEE (reference sequence). V lost 0 bases to trimming and J lost 9 bases; unmatched junction nucleotides: 8. In DNA form, the CDR3 reads TGTGCCAGCAGCTTGGAAACCGGGACAGATAAAGCTTTCTTT. Amino acids: CASSLETGTDKAFF.

The chain has TRBV6-4 and TRBJ2-3; 11 bases are shared with TRBD2. This CDR3 contains 15 residues. Trimming cost V 6 bases and J 0 bases; bases outside gene matches: 2. The germline CDR1 and CDR2 sequences are MRHNA and SNTAGT. The DNA of the CDR3 is TGTGCCAGCAGGGCTAGCGGGGGGAGCACAGATACGCAGTATTTT. It yields the protein CASRASGGSTDTQYF.

The chain is built from TRBV5-6 and TRBJ1-6; 7 bases map to TRBD1. The germline CDR1 and CDR2 sequences are SGHDT and YYEEEE. CDR3 length equals 18 residues. Losses at the gene ends were 0 bases for V and 0 bases for J; bases not matched to a gene: 6. CDR3 bases: TGTGCCAGCAGCTTGGGCGGACAGGCGGGCTCCTATAATTCACCCCTCCACTTT. It specifies CASSLGGQAGSYNSPLHF.

This sequence joins TRBV7-2 and TRBJ2-5, with 9 bases that match TRBD2. Germline V gives CDR1 SGHTA, CDR2 FQGNSA. The CDR3 spans 15 residues. V shed 5 bases and J 12 bases; nucleotides not matched to a gene: 16. CDR3 nucleotide sequence: TGTGCCAGCAGCCCCCCCTTAGCGGGGGCAAACCCCGAGTACTTC. It specifies CASSPPLAGANPEYF.

This chain uses TRBV18 with TRBJ2-1; 8 bases are shared with TRBD1. Unmatched junction bases numbered 2, after V lost 5 bases and J lost 8 bases. The CDR3 contains 12 residues. From germline, CDR1 is KGHSH and CDR2 LQKENI. The CDR3 region has the DNA TGTGCCAGCTCATTACAGGGGGATGAGCAGTTCTTC. Translation: CASSLQGDEQFF.

V usage is TRBV9 and J usage is TRBJ1-2; D unresolved. Germline V gene lookup returns CDR1 SGDLS and CDR2 YYNGEE. V lost 0 bases and J 5 bases, leaving 11 bases between the germline ends. CDR3 length equals 14 residues. The CDR3 here is CASSVGYESYGYTF. As DNA, the CDR3 is TGTGCCAGCAGCGTAGGCTACGAGTCTTATGGCTACACCTTC.

This clone was observed a handful of times. The chain combines TRBV7-8 with TRBJ1-1; D gene uncertain. This CDR3 contains 13 residues. Germline CDR1 is SGHVS and CDR2 is FQNEAQ. Deletions cut 1 base from V and 0 bases from J, with 3 bases between. In DNA form, the CDR3 reads TGTGCCAGCAGCTTAGAGCTGAACACTGAAGCTTTCTTT. Its protein product is CASSLELNTEAFF.